Presented here are 22 T cell receptor beta chains from one specimen sequenced in a study of shared T cell receptors in the human thymus. TCRdb's table, derived via immunoSEQ multiplex PCR, lists solely in-frame clones and lacks some. The sample carries 450,000 to 650,000 clones, around 78% recorded once. The sample was also reused in another study, on human thymus T cells.

Sequenced material: thymocytes. Receptors were obtained from a boy less than two years old with a congenital heart defect.

V usage is TRBV30 and J usage is TRBJ2-3, with 7 bases fitting TRBD1. The CDR3 is 15 residues long. CDR1 is GTSNPN and CDR2 is SVGIG in the germline V gene (reference sequence). J gave up 0 bases and V 0 bases, and 3 bases lay outside the gene matches. CDR3 sequence reads: CAWSVQGLSTDTQYF. In DNA form, the CDR3 reads TGTGCCTGGAGTGTACAGGGGCTGAGCACAGATACGCAGTATTTT.

The chain joins TRBV21-1 to TRBJ2-5; the D call TRBD1 from the table was never checked on the DNA. TRBV21-1 is recorded as a pseudogene. The CDR3 is 15 amino acids. The CDR3 here is CASSKVVRRGETQYF. The CDR3 DNA reads TGTGCCAGCAGCAAAGTGGTTAGAAGGGGTGAGACCCAGTACTTC.

This CDR3 reads CASSLGSGQGVNEKLFF. The CDR3 DNA reads TGTGCCAGCAGCTTAGGCTCTGGACAGGGGGTTAATGAAAAACTGTTTTTT. The rearrangement uses TRBV7-9 and TRBJ1-4; 10 nucleotides agree with TRBD1. CDR3 length: 17 residues. Germline V gene data show CDR1 as SEHNR and CDR2 as FQNEAQ (reference sequence). V trimming: 1 base; J trimming: 4 bases; junction bases outside the gene matches: 6.

This clone was seen more than once but under ten times. This chain connects TRBV27 to TRBJ2-7, with 10 bases lining up with TRBD1. With 5 bases clipped from V and 7 bases from J, the junction kept 8 bases outside the gene matches. The CDR3 has 14 amino acids. Germline V lookup: CDR1 MNHEY, CDR2 SMNVEV (reference sequence). The CDR3 loop reads CASSPRQGAQEQYF. DNA of the CDR3: TGTGCCAGCAGTCCAAGACAGGGGGCGCAGGAGCAGTACTTC.

The gene calls are TRBV19 and TRBJ1-5; 10 bases are shared with TRBD1. The CDR3 is 16 amino acids. Germline CDR1 reads LNHDA; CDR2 reads SQIVND (reference sequence). J gave up 2 bases and V 5 bases, and 6 bases lay outside the gene matches. CDR3 nucleotides: TGTGCCAGTAGTGAACGACAGGGGGCGGGCAATCAGCCCCAGCATTTT. This sequence encodes CASSERQGAGNQPQHF.

The chain is built from TRBV21-1 and TRBJ1-2. TRBV21-1 is given as a pseudogene. This CDR3 region has 11 residues. The CDR3 reads CAEGARYGYTF. For the CDR3, the DNA is TGTGCGGAGGGCGCGCGCTATGGCTACACCTTC.

This clone was found once. V and J are TRBV5-6 and TRBJ1-4; TRBD1 might be the D (6 bases). The ends were cut back, 2 bases at V and 1 base at J, with 18 bases in the middle. The CDR3 covers 18 residues. Germline CDR1 reads SGHDT; CDR2 reads YYEEEE. CDR3 DNA: TGTGCCAGCAGCTTACTCCCCGACAGGCCCCTAACTAATGAAAAACTGTTTTTT. Its protein is CASSLLPDRPLTNEKLFF.

J is TRBJ1-1 and V is TRBV2; 9 bases align to TRBD1. J gave up 2 bases and V 6 bases, and 13 bases lay outside the gene matches. The CDR3 covers 17 residues. Per the germline V gene, CDR1 is SNHLY and CDR2 is FYNNEI. As DNA, the CDR3 is TGTGCCAGCAGGATACCGGGACAGGGCAAACTAAACACTGAAGCTTTCTTT. Translation gives CASRIPGQGKLNTEAFF.

The chain uses TRBV19 and TRBJ2-4, with D possibly TRBD2 on 7 matching bases. The CDR3 has 17 amino acids. Per germline, CDR1 LNHDA and CDR2 SQIVND (reference sequence). The V gene lost 4 bases and the J gene lost 1 base, with 17 bases spanning the gap. CDR3 sequence reads: CASSRGRGGLAKNIQYF. The CDR3 nucleotides read TGTGCCAGTAGTAGGGGGCGCGGGGGTCTCGCCAAAAACATTCAGTACTTC.

The V and J genes are TRBV14 and TRBJ1-2, with 7 nucleotides matching TRBD1. The germline V gene encodes CDR1 SGHDN and CDR2 FVKESK. V lost 0 bases and J lost 2; bases outside the gene matches: 6. There are 16 residues in the CDR3. The CDR3 loop reads CASSQDSRGRNYGYTF. The CDR3 DNA reads as TGTGCCAGCAGCCAAGATAGTAGGGGGCGCAACTATGGCTACACCTTC.

This clone has a handful of counts. The rearrangement links TRBV13 to TRBJ1-3; TRBD1 is a possible D gene (5 bases). Per the germline V gene, CDR1 is PRHDT and CDR2 is FYEKMQ (reference sequence). There are 18 residues in the CDR3. V shed 4 bases and J shed 0 bases, with 19 bases lying between them. The CDR3 region is CASSSYSMTDHSGNTIYF. In DNA form, the CDR3 reads TGTGCCAGCAGCTCCTACTCTATGACAGACCACTCTGGAAACACCATATATTTT.

CDR3 nucleotides: TGTGCCAGCAGCTTAGGGCTAGCGGGAGTGGAGCAGTTCTTC. As protein: CASSLGLAGVEQFF. The chain is built from TRBV7-3 and TRBJ2-1, with 10 bases matching TRBD2. Unmatched junction bases numbered 5, after V lost 2 bases and J lost 10 bases. This CDR3 spans 14 amino acids. CDR1 SGHTA and CDR2 FQGTGA come from the germline V gene.

This sequence joins TRBV10-2 and TRBJ1-1; weak D call: TRBD1 (6 bases). Germline loops: CDR1 WSHSY, CDR2 SAAADI. The CDR3 loop spans 14 amino acids. The germline V and J ends were trimmed by 8 bases and 6 bases, with 19 bases remaining between them. For the CDR3, the DNA is TGCGCCAGCGGCCGAGTGGGGGGGGCTCCTGAAGCTTTCTTT. Translation gives CASGRVGGAPEAFF.

This clone has just a few counts. The chain's CDR3 is CASSAQVSGANVLTF. The CDR3 DNA follows: TGTGCCAGTAGTGCACAGGTCTCTGGGGCCAACGTCCTGACTTTC. The chain couples TRBV19 to TRBJ2-6, with a possible D match to TRBD1 (5 bases). The V gene lost 5 bases and the J gene lost 0 bases, with 8 bases spanning the gap. CDR3 length: 15 amino acids. Germline V gives CDR1 LNHDA, CDR2 SQIVND (reference sequence). Filled out from reference TRBV19 and TRBJ2-6, the complete variable domain reads DGGITQSPKYLFRKEGQNVTLSCEQNLNHDAMYWYRQDPGQGLRLIYYSQIVNDFQKGDIAEGYSVSREKKESFPLTVTSAQKNPTAFYLCASSAQVSGANVLTFGAGSRLTVL.

This chain connects TRBV5-4 to TRBJ2-7; 10 bases fit TRBD2. CDR1 is SGHNT, CDR2 YYREEE, per germline (reference sequence). J lost 3 bases, V lost 3 bases, and 6 bases had no gene match. The CDR3 contains 15 residues. The CDR3 DNA reads as TGTGCCAGCAGCTCCCCCGGACTAGCGGTCTACGAGCAGTACTTC. Encoded protein: CASSSPGLAVYEQYF.

The chain carries TRBV19 and TRBJ1-3, with D perhaps matching TRBD1 (6 bases). Germline CDR1 LNHDA, CDR2 SQIVND (reference sequence). The V end was cut by 6 bases, the J end by 0 bases, with 21 bases between. The CDR3 runs 18 residues. The CDR3 reads CASSGIVFTGNSGNTIYF. The CDR3 region has the DNA TGTGCCAGTAGCGGAATAGTCTTCACAGGGAACTCTGGAAACACCATATATTTT.

This clone was recorded once. Other nucleotide sequences in the sample specify the same CDR3. V and J are TRBV9 and TRBJ1-3; D ambiguous. The CDR3 runs 15 residues. Germline assignment: CDR1 SGDLS and CDR2 YYNGEE. The V end was cut by 0 bases, the J end by 0 bases, with 7 bases between. The chain's CDR3 is CASSVGADSGNTIYF. The DNA of the CDR3 is TGTGCCAGCAGCGTAGGGGCCGACTCTGGAAACACCATATATTTT.

The genes are TRBV30 and TRBJ2-1, with D tentatively TRBD1 (5 bases). Germline V gives CDR1 GTSNPN, CDR2 SVGIG (reference sequence). V gave up 4 bases and J gave up 1 base, with 17 bases separating them. The CDR3 length is 16 residues. This CDR3 is CAWTVRTNRSYNEQFF. CDR3 sequence (DNA): TGTGCCTGGACCGTACGTACAAACAGGTCCTACAATGAGCAGTTCTTC.

This chain links TRBV5-4 with TRBJ2-3; 8 bases are shared with TRBD2. The trim removed 7 bases at V and 5 bases at J, leaving 3 bases unmatched. This CDR3 region has 12 residues. Germline values: CDR1 SGHNT, CDR2 YYREEE (reference sequence). As DNA, the CDR3 is TGTGCCAGCGACGGGGGGGAAGATACGCAGTATTTT. It is translated as CASDGGEDTQYF.

The rearrangement uses TRBV11-2 and TRBJ1-3; the D gene is possibly TRBD1 (5 bases). This CDR3 has 18 amino acids. V lost 1 base to trimming and J lost 0 bases, with 16 bases between them. Germline CDR1 and CDR2: SGHAT and FQNNGV. DNA of the CDR3: TGTGCCAGCAGCTTAGTCTACCCGGACGGACACTCTGGAAACACCATATATTTT. As protein: CASSLVYPDGHSGNTIYF. Filled out from reference TRBV11-2 and TRBJ1-3, the complete variable domain reads EAGVAQSPRYKIIEKRQSVAFWCNPISGHATLYWYQQILGQGPKLLIQFQNNGVVDDSQLPKDRFSAERLKGVDSTLKIQPAKLEDSAVYLCASSLVYPDGHSGNTIYFGEGSWLTVV.

V is TRBV5-1 and J is TRBJ2-7, with 10 positions matching TRBD2. There are 17 residues in the CDR3. CDR1 SGHRS and CDR2 YFSETQ come from the germline V gene. V was clipped by 0 bases and J by 1 base; unmatched bases: 7. The CDR3 DNA is TGCGCCAGCAGCTTGGGGCATAGCGGGAGGTTTTCCTACGAGCAGTACTTC. Protein sequence: CASSLGHSGRFSYEQYF.

The chain joins TRBV5-6 to TRBJ1-5; a weak D match, TRBD1 (6 bases). CDR1 is SGHDT and CDR2 is YYEEEE in the germline V gene. Trimming removed 3 bases at V and 3 bases at J, with 7 bases between. CDR3 length: 13 residues. Written as DNA, the CDR3 is TGTGCCAGCAGCTGGGACACCAATCAGCCCCAGCATTTT. This gives the protein CASSWDTNQPQHF.